This T cell receptor (beta chain) was recovered during a study of T cells after yellow fever vaccination. This clonotype has at least ten counts. They built TCR cDNA with 5'RACE template switching, a step that put in a universal primer site and UMIs. MiXCR was run by TCRdb on the 5' RACE reads, yielding one entry per CDR3 protein. The sample carries 10,000 to 11,000 distinct CDR3 sequences, less than 6% recorded once. The CDR3 covers 18 residues. Germline CDR1 SGHRS, CDR2 YFSETQ. Trimming stripped 0 bases from V and 9 bases from J, with 25 bases between. The receptor was derived from a man aged 18 to 35 who received the YFV17D yellow fever vaccine. This sequence joins TRBV5-1 and TRBJ2-1; D is perhaps TRBD1 (6 bases). The source material was PBMCs, either bulk or a sorted T-cell subset (CD4+, CD8+, memory, or dextramer-sorted; not recorded which), sampled around 15 days after the first yellow fever vaccination. CDR3 nucleotide sequence: TGCGCCAGCAGCTTGGGACTAACAGGGATCGATCGGACCGGTGAGCAGTTCTTC. Its translation: CASSLGLTGIDRTGEQFF.